The clone carrying this TCR beta chain was recorded many times. Its antigen is undetermined. The time point: newly diagnosed GD, antithyroid drugs for less than 3 months. Generation of the TCR library employed RNA extracted from PBMCs. The data originate from a study of regulatory T cells in long-lasting Graves disease. Study-wide findings and caveats: Newly diagnosed patients had higher TCR diversity than persistent Graves' patients did.

Trimming stripped 4 bases from V and 5 bases from J, with 14 bases between. CDR1 and CDR2 (germline): KGHSH, LQKENI. The CDR3 spans 14 residues. Combining iRepertoire HTBI primers with Arm-PCR of CDR3 regions, the authors built TCR beta libraries. TCRdb redid the calling of the multiplex PCR reads with MiXCR, one entry per CDR3 protein. There are 250,000 to 300,000 distinct CDR3 sequences in the sample; around 18% occur only once, and 14% lies in the top ten. The same data also went into a second study, on T cells in Graves' hyperthyroidism and ophthalmopathy. This second study says: With a duration under 2 months, the hyperthyroidism was newly diagnosed in patients aged 18 to 65. The study left out patients who had uncontrolled infection, other autoimmune disease, pregnancy or lactation. In making diagnoses, clinical symptoms, serum thyroxine and TRAb, thyroid ultrasound and orbital computed tomography were all used.

The source of this sequence is a woman in her 30s with Graves disease. The source was peripheral blood mononuclear cells (PBMCs), collected at new diagnosis, from a patient treated with antithyroid drugs. The rearrangement uses TRBV18 and TRBJ1-1; TRBD1 is a possible D gene (6 bases). The CDR3 is CASSQRQERTEAFF. CDR3 bases: TGTGCCAGCTCACAGAGACAGGAGAGGACTGAAGCTTTCTTT.